The 5 T cell receptor beta chains below come from one sample, sequenced in a study of cytomegalovirus exposure and HLA in healthy donors. Using immunoSEQ multiplex PCR, the repertoire was profiled, and TCRdb retains in-frame clones only, with some absent. The sample records hundreds of thousands of clones, roughly 84% being singletons. The sequenced sample consisted of PBMCs. The receptors shown here come from a man between 18 and 29 years old in good health and CMV-seropositive.

DNA for the CDR3: TGTGCCACCAGCTTGGGGGGGACAGGGGACACTGAAGCTTTCTTT. It encodes CATSLGGTGDTEAFF. V is TRBV15 and J is TRBJ1-1, with TRBD1 identical over 10 bases. Germline values: CDR1 LNHNV, CDR2 YYDKDF (reference sequence). The CDR3 is 15 residues long. The junction had 6 bases not matched to a gene; V was cut back by 5 bases and J by 3 bases.

CDR3 DNA: TGTGCCAGCAGCGAACCCTATGGCTACACCTTC. It is translated as CASSEPYGYTF. V and J are TRBV28 and TRBJ1-2; D is undetermined. The CDR3 sequence is 11 residues long. Trimming pared 6 bases from V and 4 bases from J, leaving 6 bases between. Germline CDR1 is MDHEN and CDR2 is SYDVKM.

The V gene is TRBV5-6, the J gene TRBJ1-5; 9 bases are a match to TRBD1. The CDR3 consists of 16 residues. V lost 0 bases to trimming and J lost 4 bases; unmatched junction nucleotides: 5. In germline, CDR1 is SGHDT, CDR2 YYEEEE. This CDR3 reads CASSLAGTGLNQPQHF. The DNA for the CDR3 is TGTGCCAGCAGCTTGGCCGGGACAGGGTTGAATCAGCCCCAGCATTTT. The complete variable domain, with remaining parts taken from reference TRBV5-6 and TRBJ1-5, reads DAGVTQSPTHLIKTRGQQVTLRCSPKSGHDTVSWYQQALGQGPQFIFQYYEEEERQRGNFPDRFSGHQFPNYSSELNVNALLLGDSALYLCASSLAGTGLNQPQHFGDGTRLSIL.

The V call is TRBV7-8, the J call TRBJ1-3; D is undetermined. Germline V CDR1 and CDR2: SGHVS, FQNEAQ. The V gene lost 3 bases and the J gene lost 1 base, with 7 bases spanning the gap. The CDR3 extends over 14 amino acids. The CDR3, as DNA: TGTGCCAGCAGCTTCCCCCAATCTGGAAACACCATATATTTT. It specifies CASSFPQSGNTIYF. Using reference TRBV7-8 and TRBJ1-3 for the parts outside the CDR3, the full variable domain is GAGVSQSPRYKVAKRGQDVALRCDPISGHVSLFWYQQALGQGPEFLTYFQNEAQLDKSGLPSDRFFAERPEGSVSTLKIQRTQQEDSAVYLCASSFPQSGNTIYFGEGSWLTVV.

This sequence joins TRBV30 and TRBJ2-1, with D hard to call. The length of the CDR3 is 12 residues. The V gene's germline CDR1 is GTSNPN and CDR2 SVGIG (reference sequence). The V end was cut by 3 bases, the J end by 8 bases, with 11 bases between. The CDR3 DNA sequence: TGTGCCTGGAGATTTGACTTTGATGAGCAGTTCTTC. This gives the protein CAWRFDFDEQFF.